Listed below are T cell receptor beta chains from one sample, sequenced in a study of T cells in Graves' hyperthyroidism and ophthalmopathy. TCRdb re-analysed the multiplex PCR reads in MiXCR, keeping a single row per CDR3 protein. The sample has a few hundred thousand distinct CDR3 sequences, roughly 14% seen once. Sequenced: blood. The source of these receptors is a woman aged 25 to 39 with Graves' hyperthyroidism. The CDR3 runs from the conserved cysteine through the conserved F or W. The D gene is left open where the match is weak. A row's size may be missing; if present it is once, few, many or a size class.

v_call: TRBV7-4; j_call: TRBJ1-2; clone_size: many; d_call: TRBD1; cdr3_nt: TGTGCCACCCGGACCAAGAGGGACAGGGGGCTTGTAGGCTACACCTTC; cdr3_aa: CATRTKRDRGLVGYTF
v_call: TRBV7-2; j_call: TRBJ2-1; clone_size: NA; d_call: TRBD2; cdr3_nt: TGTGCCAGCAGTTACTCGCCGGGACTAGCGGGAGGGGTTTTTTCCTACAATGAGCAGTTCTTC; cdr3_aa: CASSYSPGLAGGVFSYNEQFF
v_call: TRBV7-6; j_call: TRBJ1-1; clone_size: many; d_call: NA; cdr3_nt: TGTGCCAGCAGCAAACTTATTGACACTGAAGCTTTCTTT; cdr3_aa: CASSKLIDTEAFF
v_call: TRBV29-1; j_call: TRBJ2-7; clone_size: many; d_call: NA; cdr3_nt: TGCAGCGTTGTTCTAACCCGGGAATCCTACGAGCAGTACTTC; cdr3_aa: CSVVLTRESYEQYF
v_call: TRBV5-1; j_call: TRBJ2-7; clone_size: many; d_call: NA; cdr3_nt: TGCGCCAGCAGCTTGGAGGCTGACACCTACGAGCAGTACTTC; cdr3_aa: CASSLEADTYEQYF
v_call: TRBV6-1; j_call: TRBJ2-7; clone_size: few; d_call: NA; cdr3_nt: TGTGCCAGCAGCGAGGGGGCCTACGAGCAGTACTTC; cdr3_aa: CASSEGAYEQYF
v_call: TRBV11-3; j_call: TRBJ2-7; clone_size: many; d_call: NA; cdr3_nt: TGTGCCAGCAGCTTAGGTAGTAACTACGAGCAGTACTTC; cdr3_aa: CASSLGSNYEQYF
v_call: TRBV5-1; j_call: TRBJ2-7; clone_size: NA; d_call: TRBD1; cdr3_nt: TGCGCCAGCAGCCTAACAGTCCCGGGACAGGGCTACGAGCAGTACTTC; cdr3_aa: CASSLTVPGQGYEQYF
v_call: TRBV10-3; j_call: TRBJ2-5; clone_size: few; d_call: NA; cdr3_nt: TGTGCCATCAGTGATCGGGGAGAGCAGGAGACCCAGTACTTC; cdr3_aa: CAISDRGEQETQYF
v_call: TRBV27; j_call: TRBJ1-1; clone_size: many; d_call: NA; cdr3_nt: TGTGCCAGCAGTTTACTTACAGGACGAGGGACTGAAGCTTTCTTT; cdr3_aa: CASSLLTGRGTEAFF
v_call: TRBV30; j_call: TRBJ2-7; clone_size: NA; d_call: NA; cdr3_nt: TGTGCCCTGGAGCGGGGGACAGGGTCCTACGAGCAGTACTTC; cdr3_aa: CALERGTGSYEQYF
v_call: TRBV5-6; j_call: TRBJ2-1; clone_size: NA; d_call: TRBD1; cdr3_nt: TGTGCCAGCAGCTTTCTGGACAGGGGACCCAATGAGCAGTTCTTC; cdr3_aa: CASSFLDRGPNEQFF
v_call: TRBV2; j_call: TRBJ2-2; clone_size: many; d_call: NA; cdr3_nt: TGTGCCAGCAGTGAAGATCCGGGGGCGCCCACCGGGGAGCTGTTTTTT; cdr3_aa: CASSEDPGAPTGELFF
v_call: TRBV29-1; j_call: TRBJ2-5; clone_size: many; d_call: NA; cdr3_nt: TGCAGCGTTGGCTGGGCCAGGGTGGGTTCGGAGACCCAGTACTTC; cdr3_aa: CSVGWARVGSETQYF
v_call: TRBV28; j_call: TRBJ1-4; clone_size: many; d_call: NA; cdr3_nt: TGTGCCAGCAGTTCCCCTTGGGTTACTCAAAAACTGTTTTTT; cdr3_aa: CASSSPWVTQKLFF
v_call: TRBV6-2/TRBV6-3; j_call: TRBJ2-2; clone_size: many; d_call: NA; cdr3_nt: TGTGCCAGCAGTTACAGTTGGACCGGGGAGCTGTTTTTT; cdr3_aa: CASSYSWTGELFF
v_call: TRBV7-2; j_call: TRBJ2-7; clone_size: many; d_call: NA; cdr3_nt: TGTGCCAGCAGCGCTACCAGGGAATCTAGACACGAGCAGTACTTC; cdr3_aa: CASSATRESRHEQYF
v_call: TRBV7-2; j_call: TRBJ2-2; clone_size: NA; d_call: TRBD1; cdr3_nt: TGTGCCAGCAGCTCGACAGGGGGCATCGGCACCGGGGAGCTGTTTTTT; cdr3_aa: CASSSTGGIGTGELFF
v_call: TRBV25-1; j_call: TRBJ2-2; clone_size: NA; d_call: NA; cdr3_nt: TGTGCCAGCAGGCCCCACGGAAACACCGGGGAGCTGTTTTTT; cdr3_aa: CASRPHGNTGELFF
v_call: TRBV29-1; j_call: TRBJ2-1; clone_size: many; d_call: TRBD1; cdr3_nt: TGCAGCGTTGACAGGGGGAACAATGAGCAGTTCTTC; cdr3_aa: CSVDRGNNEQFF
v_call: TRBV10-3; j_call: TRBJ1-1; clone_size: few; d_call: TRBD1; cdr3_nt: TGTGCCATCAGTACAGGACAGGCACCTCCCACTGAAGCTTTCTTT; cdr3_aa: CAISTGQAPPTEAFF
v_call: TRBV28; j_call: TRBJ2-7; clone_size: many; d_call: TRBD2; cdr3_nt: TGTGCCAGCAGTTCGGACGGGAGGCTCACCTACGAGCAGTACTTC; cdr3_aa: CASSSDGRLTYEQYF
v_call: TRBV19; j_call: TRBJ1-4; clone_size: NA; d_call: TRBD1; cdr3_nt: TGTGCCAGTAGTATCTATCCGACAGGGCTCGGAGGCGAAAAACTGTTTTTT; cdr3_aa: CASSIYPTGLGGEKLFF
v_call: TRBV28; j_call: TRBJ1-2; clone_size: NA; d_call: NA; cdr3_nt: TGTGCCAGTCAGTCACCAGGCGTATCCCCCTATGGCCACACCTTC; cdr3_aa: CASQSPGVSPYGHTF
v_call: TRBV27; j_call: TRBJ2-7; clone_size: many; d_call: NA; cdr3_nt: TGTGCCAGCGGGAAACCGGGAGCATTTTACGAGCAGTACTTC; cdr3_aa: CASGKPGAFYEQYF
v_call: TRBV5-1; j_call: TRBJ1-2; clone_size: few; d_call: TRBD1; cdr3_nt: TGCGCCAGCAGCGCGGGACAGAACTATGGCTACACCTTC; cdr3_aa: CASSAGQNYGYTF
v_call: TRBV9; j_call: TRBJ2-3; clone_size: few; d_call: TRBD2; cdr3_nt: TGTGCCAGCAGCGGGGCCGGGGGGGCGGCAGATACGCAGTATTTT; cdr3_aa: CASSGAGGAADTQYF
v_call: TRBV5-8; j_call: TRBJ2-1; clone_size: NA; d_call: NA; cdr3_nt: TGTGCCAGCAGCTTCGGGCTAATATCGACGGCCAATGAGCAGTTCTTC; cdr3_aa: CASSFGLISTANEQFF
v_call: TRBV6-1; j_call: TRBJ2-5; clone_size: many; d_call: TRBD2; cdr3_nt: TGTGCCAGCAGTGAAGGAGCGGGGACCCAAGAGACCCAGTACTTC; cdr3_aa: CASSEGAGTQETQYF
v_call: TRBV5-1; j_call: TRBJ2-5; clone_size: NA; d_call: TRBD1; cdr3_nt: TGCGCCAGCAGCCCGACGGGACAGACCCAAGAGACCCAGTACTTC; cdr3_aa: CASSPTGQTQETQYF
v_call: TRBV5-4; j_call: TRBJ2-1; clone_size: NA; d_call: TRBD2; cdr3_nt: TGTGCCAGCAGCCAAGTAAGGGGCGGGAGGGCCAACAATGAGCAGTTCTTC; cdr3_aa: CASSQVRGGRANNEQFF
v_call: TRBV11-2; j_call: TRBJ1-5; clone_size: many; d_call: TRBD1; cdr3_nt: TGTGCCAGCAGCCGACCGGGACAGGGGGCCCAAGGGAGCAATCAGCCCCAGCATTTT; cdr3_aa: CASSRPGQGAQGSNQPQHF
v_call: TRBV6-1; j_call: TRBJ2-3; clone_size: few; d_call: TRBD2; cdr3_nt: TGTGCCAGCAGTGTAGGACTAGAAAGGACCACAGATACGCAGTATTTT; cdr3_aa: CASSVGLERTTDTQYF
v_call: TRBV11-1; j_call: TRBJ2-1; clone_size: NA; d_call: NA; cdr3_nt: TGTGCCAGCAGCTTTTTGCCGGGACTCACGTTCTTC; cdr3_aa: CASSFLPGLTFF
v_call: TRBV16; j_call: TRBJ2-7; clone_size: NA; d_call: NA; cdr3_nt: TGTGCCAGCAGCCATATAAGGTCCTACGAGCAGTACTTC; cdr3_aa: CASSHIRSYEQYF
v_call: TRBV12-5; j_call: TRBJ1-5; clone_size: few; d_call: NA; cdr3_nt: TGTGCTAGTGGTTTGAGCGACAGGATCAATCAGCCCCAGCATTTT; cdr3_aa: CASGLSDRINQPQHF
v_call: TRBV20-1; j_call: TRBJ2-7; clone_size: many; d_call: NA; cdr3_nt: TGCAGTGCTAGGTCCGGGACGGAAGCCTACGAGCAGTACTTC; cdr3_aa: CSARSGTEAYEQYF
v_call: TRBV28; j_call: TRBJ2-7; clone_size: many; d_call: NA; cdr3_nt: TGTGCCAGCAGTCCCAGAGGGGGACCTTCCTACGAGCAGTACTTC; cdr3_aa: CASSPRGGPSYEQYF
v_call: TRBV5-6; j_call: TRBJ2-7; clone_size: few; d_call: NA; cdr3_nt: TGTGCCAGCAGCTTGAGTGTGGGGCCGACGGGGGTCGAGCAGTACTTC; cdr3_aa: CASSLSVGPTGVEQYF
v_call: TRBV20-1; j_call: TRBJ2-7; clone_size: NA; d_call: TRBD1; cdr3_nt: TGCAGTGCTACTACAGGGGTCAACGAGCAGTACTTC; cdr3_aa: CSATTGVNEQYF
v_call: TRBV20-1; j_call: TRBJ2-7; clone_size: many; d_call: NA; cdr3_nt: TGCAGTGCTAGAGATCGGCGGGGTACCTACGAGCAGTACTTC; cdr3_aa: CSARDRRGTYEQYF
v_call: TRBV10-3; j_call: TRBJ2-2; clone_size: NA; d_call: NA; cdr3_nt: TGTGCCATCAGTGAAGGGCACAGGGCAGAGCTGTTTTTT; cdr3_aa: CAISEGHRAELFF